This entry is about one T cell receptor beta chain. Its antigen is currently unknown. Primed by a sample-barcoded 5' primer and a J-beta primer mix, a second PCR proceeded for about 6 to 11 cycles. Unique molecular identifiers of 12 random nucleotides labeled each cDNA. TCRdb reprocessed the 5' RACE reads via MiXCR and lists one record per CDR3 protein. The sample shows around 800,000 distinct CDR3 sequences, 46% of them seen only once. This entry comes from a study of blood T cells in healthy people across ages. General study results and limits: Estimated diversity, derived from one million T cells, was regarded as an underestimate.

Germline CDR1 reads LGHNA; CDR2 reads YSLEER. The V segment lost 0 bases and the J segment 0 bases; nucleotides outside the gene matches: 8. The CDR3 extends over 17 amino acids. The receptor was isolated from a man older than 75 in good health. Sequencing used blood. This chain connects TRBV4-3 to TRBJ2-7; TRBD1 matches 7 bases. Written as DNA, the CDR3 is TGCGCCAGCAGCCAAGATCGGACAGGCCCTCACTCCTACGAGCAGTACTTC. Translation gives CASSQDRTGPHSYEQYF.